Each of the 9 T cell receptor beta chains below was sequenced from the same sample in a study of T cell repertoires in cytomegalovirus infection (dated 2019 in TCRdb). Data came from an Illumina HiSeq 1500. TCRdb reworked the public reads: Q25 trimming with fastp, MiXCR clone assembly, productive beta chains retained. Identical CDR3 protein sequences are pooled into one entry, listed with their most common genes and DNA. In all, the sample holds about 740,000 distinct CDR3 sequences, and around a third of those were seen once. The leading ten clones occupy about 18% of the sample. The antigens of these receptors remain unknown. The treatment or condition label on this specimen signifies: in vitro stimulation with specific CMV peptide epitopes to enrich CMV-specific T cells. Sequenced material: cultured PBMCs, taken from culture after CMV antigen stimulation. These receptors originate from a human donor in good health (CMV status not recorded). Some clones in this sample may be carry-over from other donors' samples.

The V and J genes are TRBV12-3 or TRBV12-4 and TRBJ1-1; unclear D gene. With 5 bases removed from V and 5 bases from J, the gap between germline ends came to 15 bases. The CDR3 runs to 14 residues. The CDR3 bases are TGTGCCAGCAGTCTTCCTCCACAGCTAACTGAAGCTTTCTTT. Residues: CASSLPPQLTEAFF.

This clonotype has only one observation. The genes are TRBV20-1 and TRBJ1-2; no reliable D call. Germline V CDR1 and CDR2: DFQATT, SNEGSKA (reference sequence). Trimming removed 4 bases from V and 2 bases from J, with 14 bases in between. CDR3 length: 14 amino acids. The CDR3 coding sequence is TGCAGTGCTATGAAAGTCTGGACCAACTATGGCTACACCTTC. Amino acids: CSAMKVWTNYGYTF.

This clonotype has a count of ten or more. The CDR3 DNA follows: TGTGCCAGCAGCTTAGGTATCGGAGGGGCCCGCTACGAGCAGTACTTC. Amino acid sequence: CASSLGIGGARYEQYF. The chain recombines TRBV7-8 with TRBJ2-7; D is possibly TRBD2 (6 bases). There are 16 residues in the CDR3. Trimming removed 1 base at V and 3 bases at J, with 16 bases between. CDR1 and CDR2 (germline): SGHVS, FQNEAQ.

The chain combines TRBV7-2 with TRBJ2-7; D ambiguous. Trimming pared 2 bases from V and 3 bases from J, leaving 8 bases between. The CDR3 has 13 residues. Germline CDR1 and CDR2: SGHTA and FQGNSA. CDR3 coding DNA: TGTGCCAGCAGCTTAAGGGTACTCTACGAGCAGTACTTC. Amino acids: CASSLRVLYEQYF.

The rearrangement uses TRBV2 and TRBJ1-1; D gene ambiguous. The CDR3 totals 11 residues. Germline CDR1 reads SNHLY; CDR2 reads FYNNEI. The V and J ends lost 8 bases and 8 bases respectively, with 12 bases between them. The CDR3, as DNA: TGTGCCAGCCGGACCAGGTCAGAAGCTTTCTTT. It specifies CASRTRSEAFF.

In its sample, this clonotype was seen many times. The gene calls are TRBV7-9 and TRBJ2-1; D assignment may be TRBD1 or TRBD2 (6 bases each). This CDR3 spans 16 amino acids. Germline V gives CDR1 SEHNR, CDR2 FQNEAQ (reference sequence). V lost 0 bases to trimming and J lost 2 bases, with 11 bases between them. CDR3 nucleotide sequence: TGTGCCAGCAGCTTAGCCTACCGGGGGCCCTACAATGAGCAGTTCTTC. It yields the protein CASSLAYRGPYNEQFF.

V gene TRBV7-2 combines with J gene TRBJ1-1; D uncertain. Germline V gene sequence: CDR1 SGHTA, CDR2 FQGNSA. Trimming cost V 3 bases and J 5 bases, with 10 bases left between them. This CDR3 comprises 13 residues. The CDR3 is CASSFQVGTEAFF. The CDR3 DNA is TGTGCCAGCAGCTTTCAGGTTGGGACTGAAGCTTTCTTT. Complete variable domain (other parts from reference TRBV7-2 and TRBJ1-1): GAGVSQSPSNKVTEKGKDVELRCDPISGHTALYWYRQSLGQGLEFLIYFQGNSAPDKSGLPSDRFSAERTGGSVSTLTIQRTQQEDSAVYLCASSFQVGTEAFFGQGTRLTVV.

The chain couples TRBV5-1 to TRBJ2-3, with 10 bases that match TRBD1. CDR1 SGHRS and CDR2 YFSETQ come from the germline V gene. V dropped 3 bases and J dropped 4; count of bases not matched to a gene: 2. The CDR3 extends over 14 amino acids. For the CDR3, the DNA is TGCGCCAGCAGCTCGACAGGGGGCCCAGATACGCAGTATTTT. Its protein is CASSSTGGPDTQYF.

This clonotype was observed a handful of times. The chain has TRBV18 and TRBJ2-7; 7 nucleotides match TRBD1. CDR3 length: 14 amino acids. J was trimmed by 0 bases and V by 6 bases; bases with no gene match: 5. Per the germline V gene, CDR1 is KGHSH and CDR2 is LQKENI. The CDR3, as DNA: TGTGCCAGCTCCCCGGGACAGACCTCCTACGAGCAGTACTTC. Residues: CASSPGQTSYEQYF.